This T cell receptor beta chain stems from a study of shared clonotypes between healthy human individuals. At the level of the study: Sampling drew on donors who were two women and a few men aged 18 to 49.

Original handling: Filtering of immunoSEQ junctional sequences could not match full-length read filtering. TCRdb's copy holds only in-frame clones and misses some; the assay was immunoSEQ multiplex PCR. That table gives V, J and clone size, and the DNA gave D and trimming. Found here are some 2,100,000 clones, approximately 95% of them singletons; the top ten hold 0.1% to 0.15%. About this clone: The target antigen is unknown.

Study-level findings and limits: A few donors had around 5% of their naive CD4 clonotypes in common. Non-shared clonotypes displayed generation probabilities falling below those of clonotypes present in all four donors.

Germline CDR1 SGHRS, CDR2 YFSETQ. Trimming shortened V by 2 bases and J by 4 bases, and 9 bases separated the two germline ends. The CDR3 contains 14 residues. The sample comprised naive CD4+ T cells sorted from blood. Sample subset: CD45RA+ positively selected. V and J are TRBV5-1 and TRBJ2-2; unclear D gene. This TCR came from a man younger than 35 in good health. The CDR3 sequence is CASSFSQITGELFF. The CDR3 DNA is TGCGCCAGCAGCTTTTCACAGATCACCGGGGAGCTGTTTTTT.